Below are 2 T cell receptor beta chains sequenced from a single sample in a study of CD8 T cells in Susac syndrome. It was with random hexamers that 0.5 to 1 ug RNA was reverse transcribed. In TCRdb, the immunoSEQ multiplex PCR reads were re-called with MiXCR into one record per CDR3 protein. The sample shows about 84,000 distinct CDR3 sequences, approximately 96% of them seen only once. Source material: CD8+ T cells from PBMCs. These receptors originate from a human donor with Susac syndrome.

The V call is TRBV7-9, the J call TRBJ2-5; either TRBD1 or TRBD2 may supply D (6 bases each). This CDR3 is built from 13 residues. Germline V lookup: CDR1 SEHNR, CDR2 FQNEAQ (reference sequence). Trimming pared 2 bases from V and 10 bases from J, leaving 14 bases between. This chain's CDR3 is CASSLPAEGDQYF. Here the CDR3 DNA reads TGTGCCAGCAGCTTACCGGCGGAGGGGGACCAGTACTTC.

The chain joins TRBV5-1 to TRBJ2-4, with D maybe TRBD1 (6 bases). The CDR3 runs 19 residues. Trimming cost V 0 bases and J 1 base, with 20 bases left between them. Germline V gives CDR1 SGHRS, CDR2 YFSETQ. The CDR3, as DNA: TGCGCCAGCAGCTTGGAACAGGGTGTTGGTATTTTTGCCAAAAACATTCAGTACTTC. It is translated as CASSLEQGVGIFAKNIQYF.